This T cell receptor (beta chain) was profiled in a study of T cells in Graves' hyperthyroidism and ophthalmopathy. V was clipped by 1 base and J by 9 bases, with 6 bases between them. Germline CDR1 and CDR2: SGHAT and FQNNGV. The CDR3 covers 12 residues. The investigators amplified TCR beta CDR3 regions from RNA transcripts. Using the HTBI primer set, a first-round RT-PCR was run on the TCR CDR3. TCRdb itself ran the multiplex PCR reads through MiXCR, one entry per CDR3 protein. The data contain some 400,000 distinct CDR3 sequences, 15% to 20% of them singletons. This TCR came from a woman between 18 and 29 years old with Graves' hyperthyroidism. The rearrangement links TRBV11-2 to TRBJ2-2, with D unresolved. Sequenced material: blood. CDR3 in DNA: TGTGCCAGCAGCTTAGGCTGGCGGGAGCTGTTTTTT. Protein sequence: CASSLGWRELFF.